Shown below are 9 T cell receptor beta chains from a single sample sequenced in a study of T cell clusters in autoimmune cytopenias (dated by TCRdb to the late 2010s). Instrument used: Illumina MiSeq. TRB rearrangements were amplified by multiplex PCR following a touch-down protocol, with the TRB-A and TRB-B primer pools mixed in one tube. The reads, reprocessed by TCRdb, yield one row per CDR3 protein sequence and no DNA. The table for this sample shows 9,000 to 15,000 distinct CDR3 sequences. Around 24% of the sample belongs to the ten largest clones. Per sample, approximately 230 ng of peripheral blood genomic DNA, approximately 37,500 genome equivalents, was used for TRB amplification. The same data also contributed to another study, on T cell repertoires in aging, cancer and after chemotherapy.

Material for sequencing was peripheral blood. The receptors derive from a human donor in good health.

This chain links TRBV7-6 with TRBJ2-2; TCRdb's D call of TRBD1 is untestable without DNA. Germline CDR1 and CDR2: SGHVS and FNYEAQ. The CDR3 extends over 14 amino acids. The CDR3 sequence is CASRQDLSSRELFF. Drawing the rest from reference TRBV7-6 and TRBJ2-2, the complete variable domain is GAGVSQSPRYKVTKRGQDVALRCDPISGHVSLYWYRQALGQGPEFLTYFNYEAQQDKSGLPNDRFSAERPEGSISTLTIQRTEQRDSAMYRCASRQDLSSRELFFGEGSRLTVL.

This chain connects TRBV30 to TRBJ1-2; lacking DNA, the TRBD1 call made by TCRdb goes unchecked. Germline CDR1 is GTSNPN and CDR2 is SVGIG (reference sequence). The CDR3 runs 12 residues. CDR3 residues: CAGRGEAYGYTF.

CDR3: CATSRDPLPTNSPLHF. The rearrangement joins TRBV15 to TRBJ1-6. The CDR3 consists of 16 residues. Per germline, CDR1 LNHNV and CDR2 YYDKDF (reference sequence). The full variable domain, with the rest looked up from reference TRBV15 and TRBJ1-6, is DAMVIQNPRYQVTQFGKPVTLSCSQTLNHNVMYWYQQKSSQAPKLLFHYYDKDFNNEADTPDNFQSRRPNTSFCFLDIRSPGLGDTAMYLCATSRDPLPTNSPLHFGNGTRLTVT.

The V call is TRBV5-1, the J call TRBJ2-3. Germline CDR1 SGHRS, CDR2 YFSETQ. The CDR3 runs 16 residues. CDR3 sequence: CASSLEGSASTDTQYF.

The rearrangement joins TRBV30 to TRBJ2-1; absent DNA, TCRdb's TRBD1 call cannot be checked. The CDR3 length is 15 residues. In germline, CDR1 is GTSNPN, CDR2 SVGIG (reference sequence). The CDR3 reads CAWSTGPRPYNEQFF.

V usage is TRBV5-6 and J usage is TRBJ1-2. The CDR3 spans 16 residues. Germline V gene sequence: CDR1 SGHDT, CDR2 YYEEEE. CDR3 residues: CASSVPAGSSNYGYTF. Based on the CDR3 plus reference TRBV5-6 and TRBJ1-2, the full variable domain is DAGVTQSPTHLIKTRGQQVTLRCSPKSGHDTVSWYQQALGQGPQFIFQYYEEEERQRGNFPDRFSGHQFPNYSSELNVNALLLGDSALYLCASSVPAGSSNYGYTFGSGTRLTVV.

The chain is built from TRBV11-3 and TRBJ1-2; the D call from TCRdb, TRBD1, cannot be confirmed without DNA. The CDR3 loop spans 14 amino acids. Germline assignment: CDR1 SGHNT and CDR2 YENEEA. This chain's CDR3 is CASSQGQNNYGYTF.

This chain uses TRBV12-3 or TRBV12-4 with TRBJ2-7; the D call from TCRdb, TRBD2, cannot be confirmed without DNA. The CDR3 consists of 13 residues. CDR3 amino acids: CASSLTRVYEQYF.

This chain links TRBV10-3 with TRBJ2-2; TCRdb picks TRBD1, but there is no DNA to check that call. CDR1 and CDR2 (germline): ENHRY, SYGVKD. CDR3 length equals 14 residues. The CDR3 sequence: CAISGGGSPGELFF.